One T cell receptor (beta chain) is described in this entry. What it binds is unknown. This sample is drawn from a study of cytomegalovirus exposure and HLA in healthy donors. Overall study: Of several hundred genotyped donors, around 86% grouped in the Caucasian-associated ancestry cluster. Study outcomes and limitations: The study designated over 150 TCR beta chains cytomegalovirus-associated. Indistinguishable V segments such as TRBV6-2 and TRBV6-3 were excluded. Reports state that TCR beta sequences accurately predicted most subjects' HLA-A and HLA-B alleles.

The CDR3 runs to 16 residues. The V and J ends lost 4 bases and 3 bases, in that order; junction bases with no gene match: 7. Germline CDR1 is MGHRA and CDR2 is YSYEKL. A multiplex PCR was run with 60 Vbeta primers and 13 Jbeta primers. TCRdb's copy holds only in-frame clones and misses some; the assay was immunoSEQ multiplex PCR. This sample has tens of thousands of clones, with approximately 80% found just once. What was sequenced was PBMCs. The TCR comes from a man younger than 40 in good health and CMV-seronegative. This chain links TRBV4-1 with TRBJ2-7; the match to TRBD2 covers 12 bases. The CDR3 sequence is CASSPTWTSGNYEQYF. The CDR3 DNA follows: TGCGCCAGCAGCCCCACATGGACTAGCGGGAACTACGAGCAGTACTTC.